What follows are 17 T cell receptor beta chains derived from one specimen sequenced in a study of T cell responses to AZD1222 COVID-19 vaccine. Repertoires were generated with immunoSEQ multiplex PCR, while TCRdb's copy carries only in-frame clones and drops some. The data show over 100,000 clones, around nine tenths seen once. The sequencing here drew on peripheral blood, taken on day 0 of AZD1222 vaccination. The receptors stem from an adult in good health.

V is TRBV6-5 and J is TRBJ1-2; D is perhaps TRBD1 (5 bases). Trimming took 6 bases from V and 3 from J, leaving 11 bases between them. Germline V gives CDR1 MNHEY, CDR2 SVGAGI. This CDR3 has 13 residues. The CDR3 spells CASRPDRDYGYTF. For the CDR3, the DNA is TGTGCCAGCAGACCCGACAGAGACTATGGCTACACCTTC.

The V and J genes are TRBV6-5 and TRBJ2-4, with 16 bases lining up with TRBD2. CDR1 and CDR2 (germline): MNHEY, SVGAGI. V shed 7 bases, J shed 9 bases, and the junction held 6 bases outside the gene matches. The CDR3 is 15 amino acids. The CDR3 bases are TGTGCCAGCACCGGGACTAGCGGGGGGGTTGTCATTCAGTACTTC. Encoded protein: CASTGTSGGVVIQYF.

The chain uses TRBV13 and TRBJ1-2; D uncertain. V shed 1 base and J shed 6 bases, with 3 bases lying between them. The CDR3 totals 11 residues. CDR1 and CDR2 from the germline V gene are PRHDT and FYEKMQ (reference sequence). CDR3: CASSLVDGYTF. In DNA form, the CDR3 reads TGTGCCAGCAGCTTAGTTGATGGCTACACCTTC.

This clone was found once. V usage is TRBV27 and J usage is TRBJ1-6; TRBD1 matches at 7 bases. Looked up from germline, CDR1 is MNHEY and CDR2 is SMNVEV (reference sequence). The CDR3 runs to 17 residues. V dropped 2 bases and J dropped 4; count of bases not matched to a gene: 8. The CDR3 sequence is CASSLIRDSGYNSPLHF. The CDR3, as DNA: TGTGCCAGCAGTTTAATTCGGGACAGCGGTTATAATTCACCCCTCCACTTT.

V is TRBV28 and J is TRBJ1-4; unclear D gene. The germline gives CDR1 MDHEN, CDR2 SYDVKM. The ends were cut back, 1 base at V and 7 bases at J, with 4 bases in the middle. CDR3 length equals 12 residues. The chain's CDR3 is CASSLSGEKLFF. CDR3 nucleotides: TGTGCCAGCAGTTTATCGGGTGAAAAACTGTTTTTT. The variable domain in full, completed from reference TRBV28 and TRBJ1-4, reads DVKVTQSSRYLVKRTGEKVFLECVQDMDHENMFWYRQDPGLGLRLIYFSYDVKMKEKGDIPEGYSVSREKKERFSLILESASTNQTSMYLCASSLSGEKLFFGSGTQLSVL.

The CDR3 sequence: CASSYGGSNQPQHF. The CDR3 DNA reads as TGTGCCAGCAGTTACGGAGGTAGCAATCAGCCCCAGCATTTT. This chain joins TRBV6-5 and TRBJ1-5; D is unresolved. Trimming took 2 bases from V and 0 from J, leaving 5 bases between them. This CDR3 is 14 amino acids long. Germline assignment: CDR1 MNHEY and CDR2 SVGAGI.

The chain combines TRBV27 with TRBJ2-5; 9 nucleotides agree with TRBD2. CDR1 MNHEY and CDR2 SMNVEV come from the germline V gene (reference sequence). The CDR3 contains 16 residues. Trimming took 7 bases from V and 1 from J; bases not matched to a gene: 10. The CDR3 sequence is CASNPLAGGLQETQYF. The CDR3 nucleotides read TGTGCCAGCAATCCTCTGGCGGGAGGGCTCCAAGAGACCCAGTACTTC.

This rearrangement joins TRBV6-5 to TRBJ2-7, with a weak D call TRBD1 (6 bases). This CDR3 contains 13 residues. Germline lookup yields CDR1 MNHEY and CDR2 SVGAGI. The V and J ends lost 0 bases and 3 bases respectively, with 6 bases between them. The CDR3 loop reads CASSYSTGYEQYF. The DNA of the CDR3 is TGTGCCAGCAGTTACTCGACAGGCTACGAGCAGTACTTC.

The chain carries TRBV27 and TRBJ1-2; no reliable D call. Germline V gives CDR1 MNHEY, CDR2 SMNVEV (reference sequence). The CDR3 runs 14 residues. The V and J ends lost 4 bases and 3 bases respectively, with 12 bases between them. The CDR3 DNA follows: TGTGCCAGCAGTTCCGGAACACTGGACTATGGCTACACCTTC. It translates to CASSSGTLDYGYTF.

The rearrangement joins TRBV6-7 to TRBJ1-2; D gene ambiguous. TRBV6-7 is known as an ORF, though its function is uncertain. Trimming stripped 4 bases from V and 5 bases from J, with 23 bases between. This CDR3 spans 17 amino acids. CDR3 nucleotides: TGTGCCAGCAGTTGCTCTGGGCCAGGCTACTTCGATTATGGCTACACCTTC. This codes for CASSCSGPGYFDYGYTF.

J is TRBJ1-1 and V is TRBV6-5; 10 positions agree with TRBD1. This CDR3 region has 13 residues. V lost 6 bases to trimming and J lost 5 bases; unmatched junction nucleotides: 3. Germline V gene sequence: CDR1 MNHEY, CDR2 SVGAGI. CDR3 amino acids: CASSGDRGTEAFF. CDR3 in DNA: TGTGCCAGCAGCGGGGACAGGGGTACTGAAGCTTTCTTT.

The chain employs TRBV6-5 and TRBJ1-4; 10 bases match TRBD1. Germline V gene data show CDR1 as MNHEY and CDR2 as SVGAGI. V was clipped by 6 bases and J by 2 bases; unmatched bases: 3. This CDR3 contains 15 residues. This CDR3 is CASRLTGGTNEKLFF. CDR3 sequence (DNA): TGTGCCAGCAGGCTGACAGGGGGCACTAATGAAAAACTGTTTTTT.

The genes are TRBV27 and TRBJ1-1, with TRBD1 matching over 12 bases. Trimming at V came to 3 bases and at J to 4 bases, leaving 12 bases not matched to a gene. This CDR3 is 18 amino acids long. From germline, CDR1 is MNHEY and CDR2 SMNVEV (reference sequence). The CDR3 coding sequence is TGTGCCAGCAGTTTGGTGGGGCCCGGGACAGGGGGCGTCACTGAAGCTTTCTTT. Protein: CASSLVGPGTGGVTEAFF.

This chain links TRBV12-3 or TRBV12-4 with TRBJ1-1; D possibly corresponds to TRBD1 (5 bases). The CDR3 covers 13 residues. V dropped 5 bases and J dropped 6 bases, with 13 bases sitting between them. CDR3 sequence: CASSPFGGPEAFF. CDR3 sequence (DNA): TGTGCCAGCAGTCCCTTTGGGGGTCCTGAAGCTTTCTTT.

The chain is built from TRBV20-1 and TRBJ1-1, with D uncertain. Germline lookup yields CDR1 DFQATT and CDR2 SNEGSKA (reference sequence). The V and J ends lost 3 bases and 6 bases respectively, with 14 bases between them. This CDR3 region has 13 residues. CDR3 residues: CSASRAISSEAFF. CDR3 nucleotide sequence: TGCAGTGCTAGTCGGGCTATCAGCTCTGAAGCTTTCTTT.

This clone appeared a few times. This sequence joins TRBV6-5 and TRBJ1-1; 11 nucleotides agree with TRBD1. The CDR3 is made up of 15 amino acids. After removal of 8 bases from V and 5 bases from J, the junction contained 10 bases not matched to a gene. Germline V gene data show CDR1 as MNHEY and CDR2 as SVGAGI. DNA for the CDR3: TGTGCCAGCCGGACAGGGGGCGCGAAGGGTACTGAAGCTTTCTTT. It is translated as CASRTGGAKGTEAFF.

This sequence joins TRBV25-1 and TRBJ2-3; D unresolved. CDR3 length: 12 amino acids. Trimming pared 5 bases from V and 1 base from J, leaving 4 bases between. Germline CDR1 is MGHDK and CDR2 is SYGVNS. The CDR3 protein is CASSRGTDTQYF. The CDR3 nucleotides read TGTGCCAGCAGTCGGGGCACAGATACGCAGTATTTT.